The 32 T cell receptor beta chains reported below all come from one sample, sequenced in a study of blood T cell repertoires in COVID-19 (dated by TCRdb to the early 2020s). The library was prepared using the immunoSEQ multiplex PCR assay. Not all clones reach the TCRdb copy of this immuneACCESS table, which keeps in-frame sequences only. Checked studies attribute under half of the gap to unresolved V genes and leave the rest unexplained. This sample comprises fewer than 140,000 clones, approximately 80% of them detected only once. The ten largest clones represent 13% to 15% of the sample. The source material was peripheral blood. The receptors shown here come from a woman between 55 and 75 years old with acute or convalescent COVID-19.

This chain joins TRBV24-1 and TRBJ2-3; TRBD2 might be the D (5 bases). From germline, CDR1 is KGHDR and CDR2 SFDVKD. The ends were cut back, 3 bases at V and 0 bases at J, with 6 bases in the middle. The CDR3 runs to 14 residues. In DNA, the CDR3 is TGTGCCACCAGTGATCGGACTAGCACAGATACGCAGTATTTT. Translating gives CATSDRTSTDTQYF.

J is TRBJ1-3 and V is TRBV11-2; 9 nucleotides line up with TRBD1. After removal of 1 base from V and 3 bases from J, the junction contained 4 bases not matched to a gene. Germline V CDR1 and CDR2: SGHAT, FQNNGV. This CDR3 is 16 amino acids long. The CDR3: CASSLVPGQGGNTIYF. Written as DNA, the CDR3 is TGTGCCAGCAGCTTAGTACCGGGACAGGGTGGAAACACCATATATTTT.

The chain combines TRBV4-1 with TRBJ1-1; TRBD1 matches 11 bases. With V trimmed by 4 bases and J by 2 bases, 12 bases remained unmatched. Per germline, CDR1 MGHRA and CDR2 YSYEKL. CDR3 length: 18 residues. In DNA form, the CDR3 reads TGCGCCAGCAGCCCCAGCGGGACAGGGGGTATTATTAACACTGAAGCTTTCTTT. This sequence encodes CASSPSGTGGIINTEAFF.

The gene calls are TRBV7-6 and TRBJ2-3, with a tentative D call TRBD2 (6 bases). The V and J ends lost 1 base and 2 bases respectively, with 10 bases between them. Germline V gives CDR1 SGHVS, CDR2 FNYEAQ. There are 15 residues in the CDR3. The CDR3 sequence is CASSLGGAYTDTQYF. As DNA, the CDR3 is TGTGCCAGCAGCTTAGGCGGGGCATACACAGATACGCAGTATTTT.

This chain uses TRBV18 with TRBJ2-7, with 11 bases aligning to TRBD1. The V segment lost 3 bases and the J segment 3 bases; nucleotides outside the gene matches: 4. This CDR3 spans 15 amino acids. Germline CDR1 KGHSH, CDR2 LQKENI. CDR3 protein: CASSPGQGALYEQYF. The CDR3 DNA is TGTGCCAGCTCACCCGGACAGGGGGCCCTCTACGAGCAGTACTTC.

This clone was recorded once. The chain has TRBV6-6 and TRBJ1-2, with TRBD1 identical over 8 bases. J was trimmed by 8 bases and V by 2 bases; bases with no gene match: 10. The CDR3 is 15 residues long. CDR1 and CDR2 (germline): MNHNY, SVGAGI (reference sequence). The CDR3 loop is CASSYETGDVEGYTF. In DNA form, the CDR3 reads TGTGCCAGCAGTTACGAGACAGGGGATGTAGAAGGCTACACCTTC.

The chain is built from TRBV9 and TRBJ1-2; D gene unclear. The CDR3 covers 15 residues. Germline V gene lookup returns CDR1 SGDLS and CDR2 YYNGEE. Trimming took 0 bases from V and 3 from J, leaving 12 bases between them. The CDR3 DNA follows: TGTGCCAGCAGCGTAGATTTGGGCTCTGACTATGGCTACACCTTC. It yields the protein CASSVDLGSDYGYTF.

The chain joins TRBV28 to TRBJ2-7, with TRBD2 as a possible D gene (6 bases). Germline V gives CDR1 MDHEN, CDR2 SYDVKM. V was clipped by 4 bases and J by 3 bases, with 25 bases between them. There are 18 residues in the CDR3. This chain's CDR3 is CASSSFTPGAGALYEQYF. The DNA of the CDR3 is TGTGCCAGCAGTTCTTTTACACCTGGAGCGGGCGCACTCTACGAGCAGTACTTC.

The CDR3 sequence: CASSPTLNQPQHF. The CDR3 nucleotides are TGTGCCAGCAGCCCTACCCTAAATCAGCCCCAGCATTTT. V usage is TRBV28 and J usage is TRBJ1-5; D is unresolved. Germline V gives CDR1 MDHEN, CDR2 SYDVKM. Trimming shortened V by 6 bases and J by 4 bases, and 10 bases separated the two germline ends. The CDR3 runs 13 residues.

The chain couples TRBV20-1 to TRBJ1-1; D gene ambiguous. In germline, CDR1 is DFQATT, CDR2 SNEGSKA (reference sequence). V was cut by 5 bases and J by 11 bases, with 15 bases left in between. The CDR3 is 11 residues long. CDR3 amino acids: CSADLAGLAFF. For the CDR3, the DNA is TGCAGTGCTGACCTGGCAGGTTTGGCTTTCTTT.

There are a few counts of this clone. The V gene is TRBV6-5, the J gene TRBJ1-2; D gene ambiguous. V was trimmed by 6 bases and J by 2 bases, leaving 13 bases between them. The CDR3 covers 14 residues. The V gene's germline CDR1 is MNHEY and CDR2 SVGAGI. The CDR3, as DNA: TGTGCCAGCAGGAGACTGACGACCAACTATGGCTACACCTTC. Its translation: CASRRLTTNYGYTF.

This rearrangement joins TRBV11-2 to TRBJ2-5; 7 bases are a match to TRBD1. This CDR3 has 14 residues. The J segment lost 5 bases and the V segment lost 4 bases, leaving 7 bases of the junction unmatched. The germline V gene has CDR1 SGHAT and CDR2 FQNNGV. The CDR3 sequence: CASSSRDSWETQYF. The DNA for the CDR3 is TGTGCCAGCAGCTCCCGGGACAGCTGGGAGACCCAGTACTTC.

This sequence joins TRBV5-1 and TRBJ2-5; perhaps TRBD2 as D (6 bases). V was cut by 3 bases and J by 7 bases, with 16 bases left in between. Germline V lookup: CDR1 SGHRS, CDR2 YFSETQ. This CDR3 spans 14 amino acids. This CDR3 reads CASSSGGTRGTQYF. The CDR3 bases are TGCGCCAGCAGCTCTGGCGGGACCCGGGGGACCCAGTACTTC. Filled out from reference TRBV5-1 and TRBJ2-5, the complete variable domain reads KAGVTQTPRYLIKTRGQQVTLSCSPISGHRSVSWYQQTPGQGLQFLFEYFSETQRNKGNFPGRFSGRQFSNSRSEMNVSTLELGDSALYLCASSSGGTRGTQYFGPGTRLLVL.

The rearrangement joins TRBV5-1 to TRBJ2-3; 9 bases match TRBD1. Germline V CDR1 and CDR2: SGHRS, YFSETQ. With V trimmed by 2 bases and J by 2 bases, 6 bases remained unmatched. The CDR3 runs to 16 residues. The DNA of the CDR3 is TGCGCCAGCAGCTTTTTAGGGACAGGGACCACAGATACGCAGTATTTT. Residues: CASSFLGTGTTDTQYF.

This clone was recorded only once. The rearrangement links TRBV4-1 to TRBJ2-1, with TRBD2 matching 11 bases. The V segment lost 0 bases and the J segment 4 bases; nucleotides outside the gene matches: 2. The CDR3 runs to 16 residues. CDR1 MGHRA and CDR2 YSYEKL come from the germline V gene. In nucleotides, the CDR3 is TGCGCCAGCAGCCAAGAAACTAGCGGGGGATACAATGAGCAGTTCTTC. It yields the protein CASSQETSGGYNEQFF.

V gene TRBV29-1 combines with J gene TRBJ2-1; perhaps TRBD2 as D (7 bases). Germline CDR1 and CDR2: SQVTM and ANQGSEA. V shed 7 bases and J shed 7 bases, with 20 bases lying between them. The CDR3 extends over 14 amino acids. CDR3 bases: TGCAGCGCCTCACGGGGGGCACGGCGAAATGAGCAGTTCTTC. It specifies CSASRGARRNEQFF.

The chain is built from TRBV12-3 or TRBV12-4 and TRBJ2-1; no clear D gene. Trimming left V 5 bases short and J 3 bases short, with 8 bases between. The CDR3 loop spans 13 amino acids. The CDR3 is CASSTNRYNEQFF. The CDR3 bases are TGTGCCAGCAGTACTAACCGCTACAATGAGCAGTTCTTC.

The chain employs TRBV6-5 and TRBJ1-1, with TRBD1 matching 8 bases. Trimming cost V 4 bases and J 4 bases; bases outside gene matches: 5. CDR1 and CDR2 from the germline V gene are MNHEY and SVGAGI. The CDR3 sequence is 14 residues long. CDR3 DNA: TGTGCCAGCAGTTGGACAGGGATAGGCACTGAAGCTTTCTTT. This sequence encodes CASSWTGIGTEAFF.

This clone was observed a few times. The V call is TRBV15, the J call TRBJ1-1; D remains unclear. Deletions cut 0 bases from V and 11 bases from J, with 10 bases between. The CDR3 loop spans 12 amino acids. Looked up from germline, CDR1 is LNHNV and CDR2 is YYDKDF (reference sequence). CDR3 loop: CATSREYIGAFF. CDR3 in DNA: TGTGCCACCAGCAGAGAGTACATCGGGGCTTTCTTT.

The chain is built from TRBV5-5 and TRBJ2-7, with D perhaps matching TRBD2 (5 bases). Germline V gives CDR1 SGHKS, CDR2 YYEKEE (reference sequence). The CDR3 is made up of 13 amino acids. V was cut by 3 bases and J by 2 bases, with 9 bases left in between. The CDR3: CASSWTYAYEQYF. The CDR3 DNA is TGTGCCAGCAGCTGGACTTACGCCTACGAGCAGTACTTC. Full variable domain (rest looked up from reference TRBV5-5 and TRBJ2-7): DAGVTQSPTHLIKTRGQQVTLRCSPISGHKSVSWYQQVLGQGPQFIFQYYEKEERGRGNFPDRFSARQFPNYSSELNVNALLLGDSALYLCASSWTYAYEQYFGPGTRLTVT.

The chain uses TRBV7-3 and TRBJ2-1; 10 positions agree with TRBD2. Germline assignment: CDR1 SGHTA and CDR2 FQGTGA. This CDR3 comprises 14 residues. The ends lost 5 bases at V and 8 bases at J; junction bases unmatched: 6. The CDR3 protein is CASSLGTSVYEQFF. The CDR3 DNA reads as TGTGCCAGCAGCCTCGGGACTAGCGTATATGAGCAGTTCTTC.

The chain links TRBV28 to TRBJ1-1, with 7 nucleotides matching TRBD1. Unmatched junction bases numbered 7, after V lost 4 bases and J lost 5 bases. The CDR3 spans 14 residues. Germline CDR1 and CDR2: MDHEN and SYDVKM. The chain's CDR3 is CASSSRAGGTEAFF. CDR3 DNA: TGTGCCAGCAGTTCCCGAGCAGGGGGAACTGAAGCTTTCTTT.

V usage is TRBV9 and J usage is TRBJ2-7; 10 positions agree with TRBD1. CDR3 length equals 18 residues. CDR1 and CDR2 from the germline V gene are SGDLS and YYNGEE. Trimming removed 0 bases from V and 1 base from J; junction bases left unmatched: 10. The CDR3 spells CASSVVGGTGEGSYEQYF. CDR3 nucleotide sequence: TGTGCCAGCAGCGTAGTAGGGGGGACAGGGGAAGGTTCCTACGAGCAGTACTTC.

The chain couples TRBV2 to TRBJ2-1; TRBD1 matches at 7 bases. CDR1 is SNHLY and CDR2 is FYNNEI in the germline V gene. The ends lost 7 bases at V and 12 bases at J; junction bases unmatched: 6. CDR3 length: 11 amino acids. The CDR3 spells CASTQGRWQFF. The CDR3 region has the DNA TGTGCCAGCACACAGGGGAGATGGCAGTTCTTC.

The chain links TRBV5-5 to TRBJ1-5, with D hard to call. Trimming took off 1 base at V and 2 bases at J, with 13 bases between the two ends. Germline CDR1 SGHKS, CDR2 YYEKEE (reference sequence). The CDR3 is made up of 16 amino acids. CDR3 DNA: TGTGCCAGCAGCTTGAGCGGGGTTCCCGGCAATCAGCCCCAGCATTTT. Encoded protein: CASSLSGVPGNQPQHF.

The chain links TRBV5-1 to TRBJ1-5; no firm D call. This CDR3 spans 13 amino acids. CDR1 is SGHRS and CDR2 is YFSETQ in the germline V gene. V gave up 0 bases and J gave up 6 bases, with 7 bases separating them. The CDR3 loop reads CASSLVPGQPQHF. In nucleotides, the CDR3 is TGCGCCAGCAGCTTGGTTCCCGGTCAGCCCCAGCATTTT. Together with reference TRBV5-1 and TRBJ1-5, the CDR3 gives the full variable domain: KAGVTQTPRYLIKTRGQQVTLSCSPISGHRSVSWYQQTPGQGLQFLFEYFSETQRNKGNFPGRFSGRQFSNSRSEMNVSTLELGDSALYLCASSLVPGQPQHFGDGTRLSIL.

CDR3 in DNA: TGTGCCAGCAGTGTGGAACGGGACAGTAATGAAAAACTGTTTTTT. Protein product: CASSVERDSNEKLFF. This chain connects TRBV2 to TRBJ1-4; 7 positions agree with TRBD1. The CDR3 is 15 residues long. Germline lookup yields CDR1 SNHLY and CDR2 FYNNEI. The ends lost 4 bases at V and 4 bases at J; junction bases unmatched: 6.

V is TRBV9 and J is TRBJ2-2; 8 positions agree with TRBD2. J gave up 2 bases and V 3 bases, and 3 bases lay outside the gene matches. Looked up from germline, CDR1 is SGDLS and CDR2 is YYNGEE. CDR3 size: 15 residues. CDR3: CASSATSVNTGELFF. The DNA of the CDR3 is TGTGCCAGCAGCGCGACTAGCGTTAACACCGGGGAGCTGTTTTTT.

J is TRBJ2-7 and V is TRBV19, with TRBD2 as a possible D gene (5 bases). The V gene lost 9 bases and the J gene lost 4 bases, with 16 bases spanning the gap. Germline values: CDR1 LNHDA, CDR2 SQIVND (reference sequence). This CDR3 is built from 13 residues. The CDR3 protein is CASRPRTGYEQYF. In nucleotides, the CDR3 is TGTGCCAGCCGGCCAAGAACGGGGTACGAGCAGTACTTC.

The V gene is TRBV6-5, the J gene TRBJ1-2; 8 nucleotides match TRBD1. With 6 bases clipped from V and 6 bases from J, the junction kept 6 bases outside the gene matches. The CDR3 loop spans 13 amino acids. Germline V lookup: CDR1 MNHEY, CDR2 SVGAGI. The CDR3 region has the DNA TGTGCCAGCAGCTGGGACAGGAGCAATGGCTACACCTTC. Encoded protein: CASSWDRSNGYTF.

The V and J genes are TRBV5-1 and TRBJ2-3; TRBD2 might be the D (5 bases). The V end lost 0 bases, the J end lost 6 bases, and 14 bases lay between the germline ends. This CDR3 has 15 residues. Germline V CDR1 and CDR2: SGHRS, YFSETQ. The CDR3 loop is CASSLERGFADTQYF. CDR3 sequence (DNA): TGCGCCAGCAGCTTGGAGCGCGGGTTTGCGGATACGCAGTATTTT.

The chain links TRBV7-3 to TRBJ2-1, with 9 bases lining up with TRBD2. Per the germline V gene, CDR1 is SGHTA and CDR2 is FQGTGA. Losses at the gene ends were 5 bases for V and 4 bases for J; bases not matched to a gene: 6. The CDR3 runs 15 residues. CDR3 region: CASSPSGGHYNEQFF. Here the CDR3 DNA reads TGTGCCAGCAGCCCAAGCGGGGGGCATTACAATGAGCAGTTCTTC.